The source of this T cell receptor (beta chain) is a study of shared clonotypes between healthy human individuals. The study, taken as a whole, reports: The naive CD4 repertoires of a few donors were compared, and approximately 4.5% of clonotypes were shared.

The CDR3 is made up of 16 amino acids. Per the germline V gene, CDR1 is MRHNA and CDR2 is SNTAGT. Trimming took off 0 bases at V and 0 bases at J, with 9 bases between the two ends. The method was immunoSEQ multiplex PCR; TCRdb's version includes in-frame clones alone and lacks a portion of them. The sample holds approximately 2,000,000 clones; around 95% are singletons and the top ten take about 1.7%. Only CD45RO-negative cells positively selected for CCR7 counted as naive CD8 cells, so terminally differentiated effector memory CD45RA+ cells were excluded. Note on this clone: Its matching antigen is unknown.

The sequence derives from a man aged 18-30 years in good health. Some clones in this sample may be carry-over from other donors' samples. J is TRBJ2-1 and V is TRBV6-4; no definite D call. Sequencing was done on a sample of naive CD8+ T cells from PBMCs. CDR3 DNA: TGTGCCAGCAGTGACTCACCCAGCAGCTCCTACAATGAGCAGTTCTTC. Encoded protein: CASSDSPSSSYNEQFF.